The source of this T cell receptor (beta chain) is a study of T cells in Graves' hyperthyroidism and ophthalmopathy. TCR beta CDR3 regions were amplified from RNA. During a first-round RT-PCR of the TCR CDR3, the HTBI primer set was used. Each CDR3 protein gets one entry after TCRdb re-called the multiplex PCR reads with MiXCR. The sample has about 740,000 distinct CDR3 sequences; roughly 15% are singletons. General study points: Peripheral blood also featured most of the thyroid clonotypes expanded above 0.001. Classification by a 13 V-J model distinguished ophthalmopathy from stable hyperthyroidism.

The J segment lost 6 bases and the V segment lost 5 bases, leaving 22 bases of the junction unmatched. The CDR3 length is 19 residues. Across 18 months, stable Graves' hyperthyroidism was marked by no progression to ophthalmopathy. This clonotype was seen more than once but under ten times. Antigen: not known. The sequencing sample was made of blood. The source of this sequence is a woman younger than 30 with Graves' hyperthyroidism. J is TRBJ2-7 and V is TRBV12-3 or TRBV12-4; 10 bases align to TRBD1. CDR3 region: CASSLPGHYDRGQGREQYF. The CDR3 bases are TGTGCCAGCAGTCTCCCCGGGCACTACGACAGGGGGCAGGGTCGCGAGCAGTACTTC.